This entry lists 28 T cell receptor beta chains sequenced from one sample in a study of blood T cell repertoires in COVID-19. TCRdb keeps only in-frame clones here, not all; method: immunoSEQ multiplex PCR. The repertoire holds approximately 94,000 clones, with around four fifths as singletons. The sequencing sample was made of peripheral blood. Receptors were obtained from a man in his fifties with active or convalescent COVID-19.

This sequence joins TRBV10-2 and TRBJ2-6; possible D gene TRBD1, 5 bases. The CDR3 consists of 13 residues. Germline V gene data show CDR1 as WSHSY and CDR2 as SAAADI. With 10 bases removed from V and 2 bases from J, the gap between germline ends came to 9 bases. The DNA for the CDR3 is TGCGCCACCGCAGGGCCTGGGGCCAACGTCCTGACTTTC. It specifies CATAGPGANVLTF.

This sequence joins TRBV6-1 and TRBJ1-5; 9 bases agree with TRBD1. V dropped 4 bases and J dropped 3; count of bases not matched to a gene: 7. Germline CDR1 reads MNHNS; CDR2 reads SASEGT. The CDR3 length is 16 residues. CDR3 loop: CASSAITGGPNQPQHF. CDR3 nucleotide sequence: TGTGCCAGCAGTGCAATTACAGGGGGCCCCAATCAGCCCCAGCATTTT.

The chain joins TRBV5-4 to TRBJ1-2; 7 bases fit TRBD1. V dropped 1 base and J dropped 7; count of bases not matched to a gene: 4. CDR3 length: 13 residues. Germline CDR1 SGHNT, CDR2 YYREEE (reference sequence). In DNA form, the CDR3 reads TGTGCCAGCAGCTTGACAGGGGTGGCTGGCTACACCTTC. Encoded protein: CASSLTGVAGYTF.

This chain uses TRBV19 with TRBJ2-2; D is uncertain. Trimming stripped 6 bases from V and 5 bases from J, with 10 bases between. There are 13 residues in the CDR3. CDR1 LNHDA and CDR2 SQIVND come from the germline V gene (reference sequence). CDR3 region: CASSWVTTGELFF. Written as DNA, the CDR3 is TGTGCCAGTAGCTGGGTGACAACCGGGGAGCTGTTTTTT.

For the CDR3, the DNA is TGTGCCAGCAGTGGGCAGGGCTATGGCTACACCTTC. Its protein is CASSGQGYGYTF. This chain uses TRBV6-2 or TRBV6-3 with TRBJ1-2; D perhaps matches TRBD1 (5 bases). This CDR3 has 12 residues. V lost 5 bases and J 4 bases, leaving 8 bases between the germline ends. Germline V gene lookup returns CDR1 MNHEY and CDR2 SVGEGT.

The gene calls are TRBV19 and TRBJ2-1; D might be TRBD1 (5 bases). CDR1 and CDR2 from the germline V gene are LNHDA and SQIVND (reference sequence). CDR3 length: 15 amino acids. V lost 1 base and J lost 2, with 9 bases in between. The CDR3 spells CASSIGTGAYNEQFF. In DNA, the CDR3 is TGTGCCAGTAGTATAGGAACAGGCGCCTACAATGAGCAGTTCTTC.

The chain has TRBV19 and TRBJ1-6, with 8 positions matching TRBD1. The germline V gene has CDR1 LNHDA and CDR2 SQIVND (reference sequence). V was clipped by 10 bases and J by 7 bases; unmatched bases: 6. The CDR3 contains 13 residues. The CDR3 sequence: CATGRDRNSPLHF. CDR3 nucleotide sequence: TGTGCCACCGGCAGGGACAGGAATTCACCCCTCCACTTT.

The chain joins TRBV4-2 to TRBJ2-3, with 12 positions matching TRBD2. CDR3 length equals 17 residues. Germline assignment: CDR1 LGHNA and CDR2 YNFKEQ. Unmatched junction bases numbered 8, after V lost 3 bases and J lost 4 bases. The CDR3 region is CASSQDVTSGSADTQYF. CDR3 coding DNA: TGTGCCAGCAGCCAGGACGTGACTAGCGGGAGTGCAGATACGCAGTATTTT.

The chain combines TRBV3-1 (or the pseudogene TRBV3-2) with TRBJ2-1; D is perhaps TRBD2 (6 bases). The CDR3 has 15 amino acids. The V gene's germline CDR1 is LGHDT and CDR2 YNNKEL (reference sequence). The V gene lost 0 bases and the J gene lost 7 bases, with 13 bases spanning the gap. The CDR3 sequence is CASSQDLVRENEQFF. In DNA, the CDR3 is TGTGCCAGCAGCCAAGATCTTGTACGGGAGAATGAGCAGTTCTTC.

The rearrangement joins TRBV10-1 to TRBJ1-1; 8 bases map to TRBD1. In germline, CDR1 is WNHNN, CDR2 SYGVQD (reference sequence). With V trimmed by 7 bases and J by 5 bases, 6 bases remained unmatched. This CDR3 has 13 amino acids. CDR3: CASTIGQGTEAFF. CDR3 bases: TGCGCCAGCACTATCGGACAGGGAACTGAAGCTTTCTTT.

The CDR3 sequence is CASSPRLSTLQETQYF. CDR3 bases: TGTGCCAGCAGCCCGAGACTGTCTACCCTACAAGAGACCCAGTACTTC. The chain recombines TRBV11-3 with TRBJ2-5, with D hard to call. The CDR3 runs to 16 residues. V shed 5 bases and J shed 2 bases, with 18 bases lying between them. Germline values: CDR1 SGHNT, CDR2 YENEEA. Looking up the rest from reference TRBV11-3 and TRBJ2-5 gives the full variable domain: EAGVVQSPRYKIIEKKQPVAFWCNPISGHNTLYWYLQNLGQGPELLIRYENEEAVDDSQLPKDRFSAERLKGVDSTLKIQPAELGDSAVYLCASSPRLSTLQETQYFGPGTRLLVL.

This chain links TRBV6-1 with TRBJ1-3; D might be TRBD1 (5 bases). V was clipped by 1 base and J by 2 bases, with 12 bases between them. The CDR3 sequence is 16 residues long. Looked up from germline, CDR1 is MNHNS and CDR2 is SASEGT. CDR3 amino acids: CASSEGPGGAGNTIYF. In nucleotides, the CDR3 is TGTGCCAGCAGTGAAGGCCCAGGAGGGGCTGGAAACACCATATATTTT.

The chain couples TRBV9 to TRBJ2-2, with 12 positions matching TRBD1. Germline CDR1 SGDLS, CDR2 YYNGEE. The CDR3 runs to 15 residues. Trimming cost V 4 bases and J 8 bases; bases outside gene matches: 6. In nucleotides, the CDR3 is TGTGCCAGCAGCCTCGGGGGACAGGGGGCAGGGGAGCTGTTTTTT. Translation gives CASSLGGQGAGELFF.

The chain joins TRBV2 to TRBJ1-5; TRBD1 might be the D (5 bases). This CDR3 has 13 amino acids. The germline CDR1 and CDR2 sequences are SNHLY and FYNNEI. V lost 4 bases and J lost 6, with 10 bases in between. The CDR3 coding sequence is TGTGCCAGCAGTGCGGAGGGGCGTCAGCCCCAGCATTTT. This codes for CASSAEGRQPQHF.

The V and J genes are TRBV7-8 and TRBJ2-1, with 12 bases lining up with TRBD2. In germline, CDR1 is SGHVS, CDR2 FQNEAQ. The CDR3 runs 16 residues. J was trimmed by 8 bases and V by 4 bases; bases with no gene match: 9. The CDR3 reads CASSSLAGGARDEQFF. CDR3 bases: TGTGCCAGCAGCTCCCTAGCGGGAGGGGCTAGAGATGAGCAGTTCTTC.

The J gene is TRBJ1-1, the V gene TRBV5-4; 7 positions match TRBD1. J lost 1 base, V lost 0 bases, and 3 bases had no gene match. CDR1 SGHNT and CDR2 YYREEE come from the germline V gene (reference sequence). The CDR3 is made up of 15 amino acids. The DNA for the CDR3 is TGTGCCAGCAGCTTGGAGACAGGGAGGAACACTGAAGCTTTCTTT. This codes for CASSLETGRNTEAFF.

The gene calls are TRBV7-9 and TRBJ2-2, with 7 bases fitting TRBD1. Germline CDR1 is SEHNR and CDR2 is FQNEAQ (reference sequence). CDR3 length equals 15 residues. V lost 3 bases to trimming and J lost 4 bases; unmatched junction nucleotides: 5. The CDR3 here is CASSFGRGPTGELFF. CDR3 DNA: TGTGCCAGCAGCTTTGGTAGGGGGCCCACCGGGGAGCTGTTTTTT.

V usage is TRBV2 and J usage is TRBJ1-1, with 9 bases lining up with TRBD1. The CDR3 totals 14 residues. CDR1 and CDR2 from the germline V gene are SNHLY and FYNNEI. With 5 bases clipped from V and 3 bases from J, the junction kept 4 bases outside the gene matches. CDR3 amino acids: CASSWTGVDTEAFF. The CDR3 coding sequence is TGTGCCAGCAGTTGGACAGGGGTGGACACTGAAGCTTTCTTT.

V usage is TRBV7-9 and J usage is TRBJ2-7, with 10 bases matching TRBD1. V was pared by 5 bases and J by 0 bases, with 10 bases of the junction left unmatched. The CDR3 length is 17 residues. CDR1 is SEHNR, CDR2 FQNEAQ, per germline (reference sequence). CDR3 nucleotide sequence: TGTGCCAGCAGCCCCGGCACGACAGGGGGCGACTCCTACGAGCAGTACTTC. As protein: CASSPGTTGGDSYEQYF. Variable domain in full (rest from reference TRBV7-9 and TRBJ2-7): DTGVSQNPRHKITKRGQNVTFRCDPISEHNRLYWYRQTLGQGPEFLTYFQNEAQLEKSRLLSDRFSAERPKGSFSTLEIQRTEQGDSAMYLCASSPGTTGGDSYEQYFGPGTRLTVT.

This clone was seen a single time. The chain joins TRBV6-6 to TRBJ2-7; TRBD2 matches 9 bases. V lost 0 bases to trimming and J lost 3 bases; unmatched junction nucleotides: 3. This CDR3 has 15 amino acids. Germline CDR1 is MNHNY and CDR2 is SVGAGI (reference sequence). CDR3 protein: CASSYSKAGGYEQYF. For the CDR3, the DNA is TGTGCCAGCAGTTACTCGAAAGCGGGGGGCTACGAGCAGTACTTC.

This chain joins TRBV5-1 and TRBJ1-2; D unresolved. The CDR3 loop spans 12 amino acids. Between the trimmed V and J ends, which lost 0 bases and 12 bases, there was a span of 12 bases. In germline, CDR1 is SGHRS, CDR2 YFSETQ. Here the CDR3 reads CASSLDEGRNTF. CDR3 DNA: TGCGCCAGCAGCTTGGACGAGGGCAGGAACACCTTC. Full variable domain (missing parts from reference TRBV5-1 and TRBJ1-2): KAGVTQTPRYLIKTRGQQVTLSCSPISGHRSVSWYQQTPGQGLQFLFEYFSETQRNKGNFPGRFSGRQFSNSRSEMNVSTLELGDSALYLCASSLDEGRNTFGSGTRLTVV.

The chain is built from TRBV7-9 and TRBJ2-1; 10 bases match TRBD1. V gave up 3 bases and J gave up 5 bases; unmatched junction bases: 4. The CDR3 consists of 15 residues. Germline loops: CDR1 SEHNR, CDR2 FQNEAQ (reference sequence). The chain's CDR3 is CASSFYGQGDNEQFF. As DNA, the CDR3 is TGTGCCAGCAGCTTCTATGGACAGGGGGACAATGAGCAGTTCTTC.

The chain recombines TRBV6-1 with TRBJ2-7, with TRBD2 matching 9 bases. Germline assignment: CDR1 MNHNS and CDR2 SASEGT. This CDR3 has 12 amino acids. Trimming removed 11 bases from V and 6 bases from J; junction bases left unmatched: 8. CDR3 sequence (DNA): TGTGCCTGCGCGGGAGGGCCCTCCGAGCAGTACTTC. Its translation: CACAGGPSEQYF.

This clone has just a few counts. The genes are TRBV12-3 or TRBV12-4 and TRBJ2-5; D might be TRBD2 (5 bases). The CDR3 extends over 13 amino acids. V was clipped by 3 bases and J by 2 bases, with 7 bases between them. For the CDR3, the DNA is TGTGCCAGCAGTTTGATAGCGCAAGAGACCCAGTACTTC. Protein product: CASSLIAQETQYF.

The genes are TRBV3-1 (or the pseudogene TRBV3-2) and TRBJ2-1; D is possibly TRBD1 (6 bases). The CDR3 is 16 residues long. Between the trimmed V and J ends, which lost 6 bases and 0 bases, there was a span of 15 bases. Germline V gene data show CDR1 as LGHDT and CDR2 as YNNKEL (reference sequence). DNA for the CDR3: TGTGCCAGCAGAGCAACAGGGTCGAGCTCCTACAATGAGCAGTTCTTC. It is translated as CASRATGSSSYNEQFF.

The chain joins TRBV7-3 to TRBJ2-4, with D possibly matching TRBD2 (5 bases). CDR1 and CDR2 from the germline V gene are SGHTA and FQGTGA. V lost 8 bases and J 0 bases, leaving 14 bases between the germline ends. This CDR3 comprises 15 residues. This CDR3 reads CASASGSGAKNIQYF. For the CDR3, the DNA is TGTGCCAGCGCCAGCGGTTCGGGAGCCAAAAACATTCAGTACTTC.

This clone was recorded once. The chain links TRBV19 to TRBJ2-2; tentatively, D is TRBD2 (6 bases). Trimming pared 7 bases from V and 2 bases from J, leaving 23 bases between. The CDR3 is 18 residues long. Germline loops: CDR1 LNHDA, CDR2 SQIVND (reference sequence). The CDR3 region has the DNA TGTGCCAGTAAGGTTAATACTTGGGGGGAAAGAAACACCGGGGAGCTGTTTTTT. It specifies CASKVNTWGERNTGELFF.

This clone was counted once. The rearrangement joins TRBV24-1 to TRBJ2-1; D perhaps matches TRBD1 (6 bases). Per germline, CDR1 KGHDR and CDR2 SFDVKD. The V end lost 9 bases, the J end lost 2 bases, and 16 bases lay between the germline ends. The CDR3 totals 15 residues. The CDR3 protein is CATASPGAAYNEQFF. In nucleotides, the CDR3 is TGTGCCACCGCTAGCCCAGGGGCGGCCTACAATGAGCAGTTCTTC.